The 32 T cell receptor beta chains below come from one sample, sequenced in a study of T cell responses to AZD1222 COVID-19 vaccine. Sequencing used immunoSEQ multiplex PCR; TCRdb keeps in-frame clones, though not all of them. The repertoire holds around 190,000 clones, with 94% as singletons. This material consisted of peripheral blood, taken 28 days after the second AZD1222 dose. The receptor source for this set is an adult who received the AZD1222 COVID-19 vaccine.

The chain couples TRBV19 to TRBJ1-2; a possible D gene is TRBD1 (5 bases). CDR1 is LNHDA and CDR2 is SQIVND in the germline V gene (reference sequence). Trimming pared 6 bases from V and 8 bases from J, leaving 19 bases between. The CDR3 has 14 amino acids. The CDR3 DNA reads as TGTGCCAGTAGACCCGCTGGGAGGGGCGGGGGCTACACCTTC. Translating it yields CASRPAGRGGGYTF.

V is TRBV3-1 (or the pseudogene TRBV3-2) and J is TRBJ1-6; D gene ambiguous. Germline CDR1 reads LGHDT; CDR2 reads YNNKEL (reference sequence). The CDR3 length is 14 residues. V was cut by 3 bases and J by 10 bases, with 13 bases left in between. Here the CDR3 reads CASSHIRERSPLHF. For the CDR3, the DNA is TGTGCCAGCAGCCACATTCGAGAACGGTCACCCCTCCACTTT.

V gene TRBV13 combines with J gene TRBJ2-1; possible D gene TRBD2, 6 bases. Germline lookup yields CDR1 PRHDT and CDR2 FYEKMQ (reference sequence). This CDR3 contains 16 residues. V was trimmed by 3 bases and J by 9 bases, leaving 21 bases between them. CDR3 residues: CASSFIAGKAGAEQFF. CDR3 DNA: TGTGCCAGCAGCTTTATCGCGGGGAAGGCTGGGGCTGAGCAGTTCTTC.

The V and J genes are TRBV7-2 and TRBJ1-5; D perhaps matches TRBD1 (5 bases). In germline, CDR1 is SGHTA, CDR2 FQGNSA. CDR3 length: 16 amino acids. The V end lost 5 bases, the J end lost 3 bases, and 17 bases lay between the germline ends. Here the CDR3 reads CASSRFGLGDNQPQHF. In DNA, the CDR3 is TGTGCCAGCAGCCGGTTTGGTTTGGGGGACAATCAGCCCCAGCATTTT.

This chain links TRBV5-1 with TRBJ2-7; 7 bases align to TRBD2. CDR1 and CDR2 (germline): SGHRS, YFSETQ. The V segment lost 4 bases and the J segment 3 bases; nucleotides outside the gene matches: 16. The CDR3 is 17 amino acids. The CDR3 here is CASSGSLSGTRFYEQYF. The CDR3 DNA sequence: TGCGCCAGCAGCGGATCCCTAAGCGGGACCCGCTTCTACGAGCAGTACTTC.

CDR3 bases: TGTGCCAGCAGCCAGATACCGGGACAGGGGAGCGGAAAACTGTTTTTT. The encoded protein is CASSQIPGQGSGKLFF. The chain is built from TRBV3-1 (or the pseudogene TRBV3-2) and TRBJ1-4, with 10 positions matching TRBD1. Germline V gene lookup returns CDR1 LGHDT and CDR2 YNNKEL (reference sequence). The CDR3 runs 16 residues. With 3 bases clipped from V and 10 bases from J, the junction kept 11 bases outside the gene matches.

The V call is TRBV6-1, the J call TRBJ1-1; unclear D gene. CDR3 length: 15 amino acids. Germline V CDR1 and CDR2: MNHNS, SASEGT. The germline V and J ends were trimmed by 3 bases and 1 base, with 12 bases remaining between them. Here the CDR3 reads CASSEDLGSNTEAFF. DNA for the CDR3: TGTGCCAGCAGTGAGGATCTGGGATCGAACACTGAAGCTTTCTTT.

V is TRBV11-3 and J is TRBJ2-1, with a weak D call TRBD1 (5 bases). The CDR3 consists of 13 residues. V lost 0 bases, J lost 9 bases, and 9 bases lay in between. Looked up from germline, CDR1 is SGHNT and CDR2 is YENEEA. The CDR3 coding sequence is TGTGCCAGCAGCTTAGAGGGGCAGGGTGAGCAGTTCTTC. Protein product: CASSLEGQGEQFF.

The CDR3 DNA is TGTGCCAGCAGCTTGGTGGCGGTTAGCGGCATAGCCAAAAACATTCAGTACTTC. Residues: CASSLVAVSGIAKNIQYF. The chain links TRBV5-6 to TRBJ2-4, with D maybe TRBD2 (6 bases). Germline values: CDR1 SGHDT, CDR2 YYEEEE. CDR3 length: 18 amino acids. Trimming removed 0 bases from V and 0 bases from J, with 16 bases in between.

For the CDR3, the DNA is TGTGCCAGTAGTCCCTTCTACGGCTACGAGCAGTACTTC. The encoded protein is CASSPFYGYEQYF. The V gene is TRBV19, the J gene TRBJ2-7; no clear D. V was clipped by 5 bases and J by 3 bases, with 11 bases between them. CDR3 length equals 13 residues. Germline V gene sequence: CDR1 LNHDA, CDR2 SQIVND (reference sequence).

The chain couples TRBV19 to TRBJ2-7, with D maybe TRBD2 (6 bases). Looked up from germline, CDR1 is LNHDA and CDR2 is SQIVND (reference sequence). CDR3 size: 13 residues. V lost 9 bases, J lost 2 bases, and 14 bases lay in between. The CDR3 reads CASGGAFTYEQYF. For the CDR3, the DNA is TGTGCCAGCGGAGGGGCATTTACCTACGAGCAGTACTTC.

J is TRBJ2-6 and V is TRBV6-1; TRBD1 is a possible D gene (5 bases). Between the trimmed V and J ends, which lost 4 bases and 0 bases, there was a span of 10 bases. The CDR3 is 16 amino acids. Germline-derived CDR1 and CDR2 are MNHNS and SASEGT. The CDR3 spells CASSATVNSGANVLTF. Written as DNA, the CDR3 is TGTGCCAGCAGTGCGACAGTGAACTCTGGGGCCAACGTCCTGACTTTC.

CDR3 coding DNA: TGCGCCAGCAGCCCGGCCACTGACGGCTCGAGCACTGAAGCTTTCTTT. Translation: CASSPATDGSSTEAFF. The chain couples TRBV5-1 to TRBJ1-1; D is undetermined. The CDR3 has 16 residues. The germline V gene has CDR1 SGHRS and CDR2 YFSETQ. V lost 4 bases to trimming and J lost 4 bases, with 20 bases between them.

V gene TRBV7-8 combines with J gene TRBJ1-2; 12 bases agree with TRBD1. Germline loops: CDR1 SGHVS, CDR2 FQNEAQ. The CDR3 sequence is 16 residues long. V was pared by 6 bases and J by 4 bases, with 9 bases of the junction left unmatched. The CDR3 loop reads CASSGRDRGPSYGYTF. In nucleotides, the CDR3 is TGTGCCAGCAGTGGCCGGGACAGGGGGCCTAGCTATGGCTACACCTTC.

The chain links TRBV18 to TRBJ1-4, with 7 bases lining up with TRBD1. Germline trimming cut 3 bases from V and 6 bases from J; bases unmatched to any gene: 10. The CDR3 is made up of 16 amino acids. Germline assignment: CDR1 KGHSH and CDR2 LQKENI. CDR3 nucleotide sequence: TGTGCCAGCTCACCGAGACAGGGTTCGAGTGATGAAAAACTGTTTTTT. The encoded protein is CASSPRQGSSDEKLFF.

The rearrangement joins TRBV5-1 to TRBJ2-3; 7 bases line up with TRBD1. Trimming removed 3 bases from V and 1 base from J; junction bases left unmatched: 2. Germline V gene sequence: CDR1 SGHRS, CDR2 YFSETQ. There are 14 residues in the CDR3. The CDR3 nucleotides read TGCGCCAGCAGCTCAACAGGGGGCACAGATACGCAGTATTTT. Encoded protein: CASSSTGGTDTQYF.

J is TRBJ1-4 and V is TRBV19; possibly TRBD1 for D (5 bases). Germline V gene lookup returns CDR1 LNHDA and CDR2 SQIVND (reference sequence). The CDR3 spans 15 residues. The V end lost 5 bases, the J end lost 8 bases, and 18 bases lay between the germline ends. The CDR3 sequence is CASSELGGIGEKLFF. CDR3 DNA: TGTGCCAGTAGTGAGCTGGGGGGAATCGGGGAAAAACTGTTTTTT.

The V gene is TRBV6-1, the J gene TRBJ1-5; D may be TRBD1 (5 bases). The germline gives CDR1 MNHNS, CDR2 SASEGT. Deletions cut 3 bases from V and 7 bases from J, with 16 bases between. The CDR3 is made up of 15 amino acids. CDR3 loop: CASSEGWGEGQPQHF. CDR3 nucleotide sequence: TGTGCCAGCAGTGAGGGGTGGGGCGAAGGCCAGCCCCAGCATTTT.

The genes are TRBV10-3 and TRBJ2-7; perhaps TRBD1 as D (7 bases). CDR3 length: 14 residues. The germline V and J ends were trimmed by 4 bases and 2 bases, with 12 bases remaining between them. Germline V gene data show CDR1 as ENHRY and CDR2 as SYGVKD. The CDR3 bases are TGTGCCATCAGTGGGTCAGGGGGGACCTACGAGCAGTACTTC. It specifies CAISGSGGTYEQYF.

This chain joins TRBV6-5 and TRBJ2-3; D gene uncertain. CDR1 is MNHEY, CDR2 SVGAGI, per germline. Trimming shortened V by 5 bases and J by 2 bases, and 11 bases separated the two germline ends. This CDR3 is built from 14 residues. The CDR3 protein is CASSPARPTDTQYF. In DNA, the CDR3 is TGTGCCAGCAGTCCGGCGAGGCCCACAGATACGCAGTATTTT.

V and J are TRBV7-2 and TRBJ1-1; D is unclear. The CDR3 runs 12 residues. The germline V gene encodes CDR1 SGHTA and CDR2 FQGNSA. Trimming shortened V by 1 base and J by 9 bases, and 9 bases separated the two germline ends. Written as DNA, the CDR3 is TGTGCCAGCAGCTTAGATGCCTCCCAAGCTTTCTTT. Its translation is CASSLDASQAFF.

The CDR3 DNA follows: TGCGCCAGCAGCCAAGAACGGTCCGGTGGAGGAAACACCATATATTTT. As protein: CASSQERSGGGNTIYF. The gene calls are TRBV4-1 and TRBJ1-3; no clear D gene. This CDR3 contains 16 residues. Trimming cost V 0 bases and J 4 bases, with 13 bases left between them. Germline CDR1 and CDR2: MGHRA and YSYEKL.

The chain couples TRBV7-9 to TRBJ1-4; D unresolved. CDR1 is SEHNR and CDR2 is FQNEAQ in the germline V gene (reference sequence). V was pared by 2 bases and J by 6 bases, with 4 bases between. This CDR3 has 12 amino acids. The CDR3: CASSLIDEKLFF. CDR3 in DNA: TGTGCCAGCAGCTTAATTGATGAAAAACTGTTTTTT.

The V call is TRBV6-5, the J call TRBJ1-2; D gene uncertain. Germline lookup yields CDR1 MNHEY and CDR2 SVGAGI. The CDR3 extends over 15 amino acids. V lost 3 bases to trimming and J lost 7 bases, with 18 bases between them. The CDR3 nucleotides read TGTGCCAGCAGTTATACCCCTCTGACCACGGGTGGCTACACCTTC. As protein: CASSYTPLTTGGYTF.

The chain combines TRBV28 with TRBJ1-1; D gene ambiguous. Germline-derived CDR1 and CDR2 are MDHEN and SYDVKM. This CDR3 contains 14 residues. V dropped 4 bases and J dropped 0 bases, with 9 bases sitting between them. CDR3 in DNA: TGTGCCAGCAGTTCGGACTTCCTGAACACTGAAGCTTTCTTT. It translates to CASSSDFLNTEAFF.

The rearrangement uses TRBV24-1 and TRBJ1-4, with 7 bases lining up with TRBD1. The V and J ends lost 4 bases and 5 bases, in that order; junction bases with no gene match: 6. The CDR3 extends over 15 amino acids. In germline, CDR1 is KGHDR, CDR2 SFDVKD. The CDR3 region is CATSERTGPNEKLFF. In nucleotides, the CDR3 is TGTGCCACCAGTGAAAGGACAGGACCCAATGAAAAACTGTTTTTT.

V and J are TRBV6-2 or TRBV6-3 and TRBJ1-2; 7 bases agree with TRBD1. J was trimmed by 2 bases and V by 6 bases; bases with no gene match: 6. The CDR3 has 14 amino acids. Germline-derived CDR1 and CDR2 are MNHEY and SVGEGT. CDR3 sequence (DNA): TGTGCCAGCAGCCCCGGGACAGAAAACTATGGCTACACCTTC. This sequence encodes CASSPGTENYGYTF.

The J gene is TRBJ2-3, the V gene TRBV6-4; 7 nucleotides align to TRBD2. V dropped 2 bases and J dropped 6; count of bases not matched to a gene: 8. The CDR3 is 15 amino acids. Germline loops: CDR1 MRHNA, CDR2 SNTAGT. The CDR3 sequence is CASSDEASGADTQYF. CDR3 DNA: TGTGCCAGCAGTGACGAGGCTAGCGGTGCGGATACGCAGTATTTT.

V gene TRBV4-3 combines with J gene TRBJ2-7; TRBD1 matches at 12 bases. Germline V gives CDR1 LGHNA, CDR2 YSLEER. The CDR3 totals 16 residues. V dropped 0 bases and J dropped 7; count of bases not matched to a gene: 7. Here the CDR3 reads CASSQDYGTGGGEQYF. CDR3 nucleotide sequence: TGCGCCAGCAGCCAAGACTACGGGACAGGGGGCGGTGAGCAGTACTTC.

The J gene is TRBJ1-2, the V gene TRBV30, with D unresolved. CDR1 and CDR2 (germline): GTSNPN, SVGIG (reference sequence). The CDR3 is made up of 13 amino acids. Trimming pared 4 bases from V and 5 bases from J, leaving 14 bases between. CDR3 sequence reads: CAWTLGGRYGYTF. DNA for the CDR3: TGTGCCTGGACCCTAGGAGGGCGTTATGGCTACACCTTC. Full variable domain (remainder filled in from reference TRBV30 and TRBJ1-2): SQTIHQWPATLVQPVGSPLSLECTVEGTSNPNLYWYRQAAGRGLQLLFYSVGIGQISSEVPQNLSASRPQDRQFILSSKKLLLSDSGFYLCAWTLGGRYGYTFGSGTRLTVV.

The rearrangement uses TRBV11-2 and TRBJ2-1; TRBD2 matches 12 bases. The J segment lost 4 bases and the V segment lost 3 bases, leaving 7 bases of the junction unmatched. This CDR3 is built from 17 residues. Per germline, CDR1 SGHAT and CDR2 FQNNGV. The CDR3 sequence: CASSLRTSGMGYNEQFF. CDR3 DNA sequence: TGTGCCAGCAGCTTGAGGACTAGCGGGATGGGTTACAATGAGCAGTTCTTC.

The chain employs TRBV19 and TRBJ2-5; D uncertain. Germline-derived CDR1 and CDR2 are LNHDA and SQIVND (reference sequence). Trimming removed 3 bases from V and 2 bases from J, with 7 bases in between. The CDR3 totals 13 residues. CDR3 in DNA: TGTGCCAGTAGTATCTTTCAGCAAGAGACCCAGTACTTC. Its translation: CASSIFQQETQYF. The full variable domain, in which reference TRBV19 and TRBJ2-5 provide the parts outside the CDR3, is DGGITQSPKYLFRKEGQNVTLSCEQNLNHDAMYWYRQDPGQGLRLIYYSQIVNDFQKGDIAEGYSVSREKKESFPLTVTSAQKNPTAFYLCASSIFQQETQYFGPGTRLLVL.